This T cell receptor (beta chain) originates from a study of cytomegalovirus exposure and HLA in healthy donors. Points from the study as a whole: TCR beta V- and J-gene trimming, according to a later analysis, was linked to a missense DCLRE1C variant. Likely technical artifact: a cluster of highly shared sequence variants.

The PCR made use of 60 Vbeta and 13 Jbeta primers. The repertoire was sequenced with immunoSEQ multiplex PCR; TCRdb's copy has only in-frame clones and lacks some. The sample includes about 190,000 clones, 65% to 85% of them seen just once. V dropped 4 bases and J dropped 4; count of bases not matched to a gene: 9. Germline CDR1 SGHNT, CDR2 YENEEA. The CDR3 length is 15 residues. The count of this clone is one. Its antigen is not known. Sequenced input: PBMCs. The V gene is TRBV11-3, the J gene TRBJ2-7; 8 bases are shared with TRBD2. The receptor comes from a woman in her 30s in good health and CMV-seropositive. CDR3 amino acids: CASSSPGTRLYEQYF. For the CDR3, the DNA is TGTGCCAGCAGCTCCCCCGGGACTAGACTGTACGAGCAGTACTTC.